This TCR beta chain is drawn from a study of CD8+ T cells in alopecia areata. Across the whole study: Oral tofacitinib (5 to 10 mg twice daily) was administered to treated patients.

Collection of lesional scalp punch biopsies and peripheral blood was performed in alopecia areata patients. Sequencing relied on a cDNA template that was reverse transcribed from extracted RNA. The method was immunoSEQ multiplex PCR; TCRdb's version includes in-frame clones alone and lacks a portion of them. The sample shows about 190,000 clones, approximately 56% of them seen only once. The origin of this receptor is a human donor with alopecia areata. The sequencing here drew on CD4+ T cells sorted from blood, taken at week 0.

CDR3 loop: CAWTRGSPLHF. The CDR3 nucleotides are TGTGCCTGGACACGAGGCTCACCCCTCCACTTT. The chain combines TRBV30 with TRBJ1-6; D not resolved. CDR3 length equals 11 residues. The ends were cut back, 4 bases at V and 10 bases at J, with 8 bases in the middle. The germline V gene has CDR1 GTSNPN and CDR2 SVGIG (reference sequence).